A single sample is the source of the 20 T cell receptor beta chains below, sequenced in a study of T cell repertoires in cytomegalovirus infection. Antigen specificity for these receptors is unknown. TCRdb re-called the reads with MiXCR, one entry per CDR3 protein. Seen here are over 100,000 distinct CDR3 sequences, 9.5% to 13% observed once, and the top ten hold roughly 29%. Source material: PBMCs, sequenced either directly or after in vitro stimulation (not recorded which). The receptors were gathered from a human donor in good health (CMV status not recorded). Some clones in this sample may be carry-over from other donors' samples.

This clonotype was recorded at least ten times. The J gene is TRBJ1-1, the V gene TRBV6-6; D gene ambiguous. V was trimmed by 6 bases and J by 1 base, leaving 9 bases between them. Germline-derived CDR1 and CDR2 are MNHNY and SVGAGI (reference sequence). The CDR3 extends over 13 amino acids. The CDR3 reads CASSWGANTEAFF. The CDR3 DNA reads TGTGCCAGCAGCTGGGGTGCGAACACTGAAGCTTTCTTT.

This clonotype occurred many times. The rearrangement joins TRBV6-6 to TRBJ2-1; D ambiguous. This CDR3 is built from 13 residues. In germline, CDR1 is MNHNY, CDR2 SVGAGI (reference sequence). The V end was cut by 5 bases, the J end by 5 bases, with 10 bases between. CDR3: CASSTPPHNEQFF. As DNA, the CDR3 is TGTGCCAGCAGTACCCCTCCGCACAATGAGCAGTTCTTC.

This chain joins TRBV20-1 and TRBJ1-4; 7 nucleotides match TRBD1. Trimming at V came to 3 bases and at J to 3 bases, leaving 10 bases not matched to a gene. Germline V CDR1 and CDR2: DFQATT, SNEGSKA (reference sequence). CDR3 length: 16 amino acids. CDR3 in amino acids: CSARQPRGLANEKLFF. CDR3 nucleotides: TGCAGTGCTAGGCAACCGAGGGGGCTGGCTAATGAAAAACTGTTTTTT.

This clonotype showed up many times. The rearrangement links TRBV6-1 to TRBJ1-5; D remains ambiguous. The CDR3 totals 14 residues. The V gene's germline CDR1 is MNHNS and CDR2 SASEGT. V lost 5 bases and J lost 4, with 12 bases in between. The DNA of the CDR3 is TGTGCCAGCAGTCGGCACCACACTAATCAGCCCCAGCATTTT. It is translated as CASSRHHTNQPQHF.

This clonotype came up many times. This chain uses TRBV7-2 with TRBJ2-5, with 9 nucleotides matching TRBD2. CDR1 and CDR2 (germline): SGHTA, FQGNSA. V trimming: 5 bases; J trimming: 5 bases; junction bases outside the gene matches: 9. This CDR3 comprises 15 residues. CDR3 sequence reads: CASSPPGGRGETQYF. DNA of the CDR3: TGTGCCAGCAGCCCCCCCGGCGGGAGGGGGGAGACCCAGTACTTC.

The chain couples TRBV12-3 or TRBV12-4 to TRBJ1-1, with D unresolved. The V and J ends lost 5 bases and 7 bases respectively, with 20 bases between them. The CDR3 sequence is 15 residues long. The CDR3, as DNA: TGTGCCAGCAGTCACCTCCGGGTCCCGCCGGGTGAAGCTTTCTTT. It codes for CASSHLRVPPGEAFF.

With regard to this clonotype: A much larger clone sits a single nucleotide away, making a read error possible. This chain uses TRBV7-2 with TRBJ1-2, with a possible D match to TRBD1 (5 bases). The CDR3 covers 14 residues. The germline gives CDR1 SGHTA, CDR2 FQGNSA. This CDR3 reads CASSLDPGNYGYAF. In nucleotides, the CDR3 is TGTGCCAGCAGCTTAGATCCAGGGAACTATGGCTACGCCTTC.

This clonotype appeared many times. V usage is TRBV11-3 and J usage is TRBJ1-1; no clear D. The CDR3 sequence is 12 residues long. The germline gives CDR1 SGHNT, CDR2 YENEEA. The germline V and J ends were trimmed by 4 bases and 11 bases, with 14 bases remaining between them. CDR3 residues: CASSSGPREAFF. CDR3 sequence (DNA): TGTGCCAGCAGCTCAGGACCTAGGGAGGCTTTCTTT.

CDR3 loop: CSAQRGLTSNYGYTF. CDR3 DNA: TGCAGTGCCCAAAGGGGACTGACTTCTAACTATGGCTACACCTTC. The chain couples TRBV20-1 to TRBJ1-2, with D possibly being TRBD1 (5 bases). This CDR3 region has 15 residues. Trimming took off 6 bases at V and 0 bases at J, with 17 bases between the two ends. CDR1 is DFQATT and CDR2 is SNEGSKA in the germline V gene (reference sequence).

V is TRBV11-2 and J is TRBJ2-7; 8 nucleotides align to TRBD2. CDR1 is SGHAT, CDR2 FQNNGV, per germline. V lost 1 base, J lost 5 bases, and 7 bases stayed unmatched. This CDR3 spans 15 amino acids. Written as DNA, the CDR3 is TGTGCCAGCAGCTTAGGATATCGGGAGGGCCACGAGCAGTACTTC. Its protein is CASSLGYREGHEQYF.

Ten or more counts support this clonotype. This chain links TRBV12-3 or TRBV12-4 with TRBJ2-7; 8 nucleotides agree with TRBD1. The CDR3 covers 13 residues. V dropped 6 bases and J dropped 5; count of bases not matched to a gene: 6. DNA for the CDR3: TGTGCCAGCAGCCGACAGGGGTCCCACGAGCAGTACTTC. Protein sequence: CASSRQGSHEQYF.

This chain joins TRBV12-3 or TRBV12-4 and TRBJ2-1; 10 nucleotides match TRBD2. V dropped 7 bases and J dropped 5; count of bases not matched to a gene: 5. The CDR3 is made up of 14 amino acids. As DNA, the CDR3 is TGTGCCAGCAACCCGACTAGCGGGCACAATGAGCAGTTCTTC. It specifies CASNPTSGHNEQFF.

Written as DNA, the CDR3 is TGTGCCTGGAGGACTAGCGGGACCTACGAGCAGTACTTC. This gives the protein CAWRTSGTYEQYF. The chain has TRBV30 and TRBJ2-7; 11 bases map to TRBD2. The CDR3 loop spans 13 amino acids. The germline V gene has CDR1 GTSNPN and CDR2 SVGIG (reference sequence). The trim removed 3 bases at V and 2 bases at J, leaving 0 bases unmatched.

V usage is TRBV6-1 and J usage is TRBJ1-5; D perhaps matches TRBD1 (6 bases). The CDR3 has 14 residues. From germline, CDR1 is MNHNS and CDR2 SASEGT. Trimming took off 5 bases at V and 1 base at J, with 9 bases between the two ends. The CDR3 is CASSWTDSNQPQHF. The CDR3 nucleotides read TGTGCCAGCAGTTGGACAGACAGCAATCAGCCCCAGCATTTT.

This clonotype came up a few times. This chain links TRBV12-3 or TRBV12-4 with TRBJ1-3; no firm D call. V was trimmed by 3 bases and J by 0 bases, leaving 9 bases between them. The CDR3 runs 15 residues. The CDR3: CASSLYIRSGNTIYF. In nucleotides, the CDR3 is TGTGCCAGCAGTTTGTACATTCGCTCTGGAAACACCATATATTTT.

This clonotype came up a few times. In DNA, the CDR3 is TGTGCCAGCTTTGCCGCGACAGGGGGGAACACTGAAGCTTTCTTT. Translation gives CASFAATGGNTEAFF. The V and J genes are TRBV19 and TRBJ1-1, with TRBD1 matching over 9 bases. Losses at the gene ends were 9 bases for V and 1 base for J; bases not matched to a gene: 9. The CDR3 totals 15 residues. Germline CDR1 is LNHDA and CDR2 is SQIVND (reference sequence).

This clonotype has at least ten counts. V and J are TRBV4-3 and TRBJ2-7, with 10 bases identical to TRBD2. The V gene end was trimmed by 0 bases and the J gene end by 1 base; junction bases not matched to a gene: 9. CDR1 LGHNA and CDR2 YSLEER come from the germline V gene. This CDR3 comprises 18 residues. This CDR3 is CASSQDLTSGTISYEQYF. The DNA for the CDR3 is TGCGCCAGCAGCCAAGATCTTACTAGCGGGACTATTTCCTACGAGCAGTACTTC.

This clonotype was found many times. V is TRBV4-1 and J is TRBJ1-2; the match to TRBD1 covers 8 bases. The CDR3 extends over 15 amino acids. V gave up 4 bases and J gave up 8 bases; unmatched junction bases: 12. Germline V gene data show CDR1 as MGHRA and CDR2 as YSYEKL. This chain's CDR3 is CASSPSRGRPGGYTF. Written as DNA, the CDR3 is TGCGCCAGCAGCCCCTCCAGGGGGCGCCCCGGGGGCTACACCTTC.

The rearrangement links TRBV12-3 or TRBV12-4 to TRBJ1-3; D gene ambiguous. Trimming left V 6 bases short and J 4 bases short, with 19 bases between. This CDR3 region has 16 residues. This CDR3 reads CASSSPGSYSGNTIYF. The CDR3 DNA reads TGTGCCAGCAGCAGCCCCGGCAGCTATTCAGGAAACACCATATATTTT.

This clonotype was recorded a few times. The rearrangement links TRBV5-4 to TRBJ2-5; possibly TRBD1 for D (5 bases). Germline CDR1 SGHNT, CDR2 YYREEE (reference sequence). The CDR3 is 15 amino acids. V was clipped by 4 bases and J by 4 bases, with 17 bases between them. This CDR3 reads CASSRLVGHTETQYF. CDR3 nucleotides: TGTGCCAGCAGCCGATTAGTGGGGCACACAGAGACCCAGTACTTC.